This TCR beta chain was profiled in a study of human T cells and chemical hapten exposure. Study information: Diphenylcyclopropenone was applied weekly to patients' scalps across the roughly 24-week study.

The CDR3 consists of 12 residues. V shed 5 bases, J shed 9 bases, and the junction held 6 bases outside the gene matches. Time point described: patch test 3, about 24 weeks after DPC sensitization. Treatment specified: therapeutic diphenylcyclopropenone sensitization with weekly scalp DPC. To note about this clonotype: The antigen remains undetermined.

The study's findings and limits: Expanded TCRs produced significantly more large CDR3 similarity clusters than controls did.

It was the library that attached unique molecular identifiers to individual cDNA molecules. TCRdb processed the RACE reads anew with MiXCR; each CDR3 protein has one entry. The sample lists about 120,000 distinct CDR3 sequences; around 11% were seen once. The TCR originated in a woman between 50 and 59 years old with alopecia areata. Some clones in this sample may be carry-over from other donors' samples. The J gene is TRBJ1-1, the V gene TRBV12-3 or TRBV12-4; 7 bases fit TRBD1. The specimen was whole blood, collected in connection with sensitization to the hapten diphenylcyclopropenone (DPC). DNA of the CDR3: TGTGCCAGCAGTAACAGGGGATATCAAGCTTTCTTT. Translation: CASSNRGYQAFF.